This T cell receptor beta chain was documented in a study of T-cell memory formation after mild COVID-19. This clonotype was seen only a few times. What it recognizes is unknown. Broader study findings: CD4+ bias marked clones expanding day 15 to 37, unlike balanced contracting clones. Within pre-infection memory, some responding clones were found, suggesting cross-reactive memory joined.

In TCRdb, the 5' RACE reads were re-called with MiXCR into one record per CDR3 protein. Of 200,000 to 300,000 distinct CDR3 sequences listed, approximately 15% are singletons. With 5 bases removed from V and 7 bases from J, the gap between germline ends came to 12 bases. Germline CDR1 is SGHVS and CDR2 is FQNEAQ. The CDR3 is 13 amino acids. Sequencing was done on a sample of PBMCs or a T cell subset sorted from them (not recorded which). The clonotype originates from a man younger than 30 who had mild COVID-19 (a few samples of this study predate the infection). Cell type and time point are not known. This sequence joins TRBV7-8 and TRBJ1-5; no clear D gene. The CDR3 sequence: CASSQEASQPQHF. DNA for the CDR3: TGTGCCAGCAGCCAGGAGGCCAGCCAGCCCCAGCATTTT.